Listed here is a single T cell receptor beta chain. This specimen comes from a study of blood T cell repertoires in COVID-19. In the study overall: Spain, Italy and the United States supplied samples that represented acute and convalescent COVID-19. Sources were T cells, B-cell-depleted T cells, or PBMCs; the material itself was cDNA or gDNA.

The CDR3 is 17 amino acids. CDR1 LGHNA and CDR2 YNFKEQ come from the germline V gene. Trimming stripped 0 bases from V and 0 bases from J, with 14 bases between. Original processing methods: Amplification from reference gene primers served as the basis for estimated nucleated cell counts. The repertoire was sequenced with immunoSEQ multiplex PCR; TCRdb's copy has only in-frame clones and lacks some. The D gene and trimming were derived from the DNA, and the V and J assignments and clone size from that table. The table records around 26,000 clones, around 93% of them present only once. The origin of this receptor is a human donor in a cohort sampled during active COVID-19. Sequenced input: peripheral blood. The chain has TRBV4-2 and TRBJ1-2; possibly TRBD1 for D (6 bases). CDR3: CASSQDSSGGPNYGYTF. DNA of the CDR3: TGTGCCAGCAGCCAAGATTCAAGCGGGGGGCCTAACTATGGCTACACCTTC.